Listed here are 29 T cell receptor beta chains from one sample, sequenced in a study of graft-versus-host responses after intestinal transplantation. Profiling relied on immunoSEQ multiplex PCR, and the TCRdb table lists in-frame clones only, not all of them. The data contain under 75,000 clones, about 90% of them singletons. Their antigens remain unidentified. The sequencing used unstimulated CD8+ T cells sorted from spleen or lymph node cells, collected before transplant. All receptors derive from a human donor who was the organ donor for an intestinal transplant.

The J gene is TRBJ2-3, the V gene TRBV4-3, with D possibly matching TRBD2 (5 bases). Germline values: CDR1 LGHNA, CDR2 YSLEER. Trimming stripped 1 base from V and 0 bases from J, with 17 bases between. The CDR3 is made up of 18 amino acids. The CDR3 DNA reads TGCGCCAGCAGCCAAGTGGAGCGGTCGATCCTTAGCACAGATACGCAGTATTTT. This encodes CASSQVERSILSTDTQYF.

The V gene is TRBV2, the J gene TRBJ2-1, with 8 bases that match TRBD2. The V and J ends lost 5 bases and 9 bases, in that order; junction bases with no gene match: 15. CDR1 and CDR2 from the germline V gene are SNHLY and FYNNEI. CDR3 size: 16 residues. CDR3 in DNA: TGTGCCAGCAGTCTCTCTCTCAGCGGGGGCTTCAGTGAGCAGTTCTTC. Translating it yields CASSLSLSGGFSEQFF.

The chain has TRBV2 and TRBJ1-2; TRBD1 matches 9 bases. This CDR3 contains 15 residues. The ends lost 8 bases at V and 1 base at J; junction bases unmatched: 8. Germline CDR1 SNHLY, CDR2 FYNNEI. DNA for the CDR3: TGTGCCAGCCCCGCGGACAGGGGCCTTAACTATGGCTACACCTTC. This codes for CASPADRGLNYGYTF.

The CDR3 DNA reads as TGTGCCAGCACCGAGCGGCGGGCGACGCGCCCCCAAGAGACCCAGTACTTC. Translation gives CASTERRATRPQETQYF. This chain links TRBV7-9 with TRBJ2-5; D is possibly TRBD2 (5 bases). The germline V and J ends were trimmed by 7 bases and 1 base, with 22 bases remaining between them. Germline loops: CDR1 SEHNR, CDR2 FQNEAQ (reference sequence). CDR3 length: 17 residues.

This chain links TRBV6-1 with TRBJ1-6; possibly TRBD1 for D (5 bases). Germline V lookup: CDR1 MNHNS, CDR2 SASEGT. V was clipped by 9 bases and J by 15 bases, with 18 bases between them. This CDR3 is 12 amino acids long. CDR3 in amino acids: CARSRAWSFLHF. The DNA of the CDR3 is TGTGCCAGAAGCAGGGCCTGGAGTTTCCTCCACTTT.

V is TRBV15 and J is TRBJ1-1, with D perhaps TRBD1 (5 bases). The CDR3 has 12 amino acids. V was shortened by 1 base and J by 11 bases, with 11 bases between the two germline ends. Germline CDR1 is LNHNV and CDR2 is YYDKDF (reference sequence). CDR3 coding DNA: TGTGCCACCAGCAGAGCATTTCGGGGGGCTTTCTTT. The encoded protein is CATSRAFRGAFF.

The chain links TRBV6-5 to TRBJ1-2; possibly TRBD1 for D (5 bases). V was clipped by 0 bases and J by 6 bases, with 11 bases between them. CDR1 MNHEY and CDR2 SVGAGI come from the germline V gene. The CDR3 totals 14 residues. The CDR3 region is CASSYSMQGDGYTF. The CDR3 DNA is TGTGCCAGCAGTTACTCGATGCAGGGTGATGGCTACACCTTC.

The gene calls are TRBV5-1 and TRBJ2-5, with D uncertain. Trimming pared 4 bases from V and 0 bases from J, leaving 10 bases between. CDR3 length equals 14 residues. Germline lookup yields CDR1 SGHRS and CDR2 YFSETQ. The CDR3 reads CASSLRRDQETQYF. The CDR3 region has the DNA TGCGCCAGCAGCCTTCGACGGGACCAAGAGACCCAGTACTTC. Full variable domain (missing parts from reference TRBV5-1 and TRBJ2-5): KAGVTQTPRYLIKTRGQQVTLSCSPISGHRSVSWYQQTPGQGLQFLFEYFSETQRNKGNFPGRFSGRQFSNSRSEMNVSTLELGDSALYLCASSLRRDQETQYFGPGTRLLVL.

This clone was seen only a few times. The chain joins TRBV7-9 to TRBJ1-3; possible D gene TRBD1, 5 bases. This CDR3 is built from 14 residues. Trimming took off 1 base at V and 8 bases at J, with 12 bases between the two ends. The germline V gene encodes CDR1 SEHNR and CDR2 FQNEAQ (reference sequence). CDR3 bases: TGTGCCAGCAGCTTAGGTCTGGGGCCCGACACCATATATTTT. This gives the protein CASSLGLGPDTIYF.

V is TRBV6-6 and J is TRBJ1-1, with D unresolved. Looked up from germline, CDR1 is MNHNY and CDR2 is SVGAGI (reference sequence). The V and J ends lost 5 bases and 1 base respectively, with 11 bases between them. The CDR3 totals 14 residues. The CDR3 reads CASSEVSKNTEAFF. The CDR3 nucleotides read TGTGCCAGCAGTGAGGTATCTAAGAACACTGAAGCTTTCTTT.

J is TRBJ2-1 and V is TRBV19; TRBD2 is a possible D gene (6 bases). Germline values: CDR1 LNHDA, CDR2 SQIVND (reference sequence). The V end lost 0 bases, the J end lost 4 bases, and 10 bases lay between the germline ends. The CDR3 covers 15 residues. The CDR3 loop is CASSIDRSGYNEQFF. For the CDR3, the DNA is TGTGCCAGTAGTATAGATCGTAGCGGATACAATGAGCAGTTCTTC. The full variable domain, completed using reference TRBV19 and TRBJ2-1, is DGGITQSPKYLFRKEGQNVTLSCEQNLNHDAMYWYRQDPGQGLRLIYYSQIVNDFQKGDIAEGYSVSREKKESFPLTVTSAQKNPTAFYLCASSIDRSGYNEQFFGPGTRLTVL.

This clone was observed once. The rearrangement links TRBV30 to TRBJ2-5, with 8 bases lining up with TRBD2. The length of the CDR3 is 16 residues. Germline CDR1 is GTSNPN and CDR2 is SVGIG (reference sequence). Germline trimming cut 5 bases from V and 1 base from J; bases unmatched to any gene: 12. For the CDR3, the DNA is TGTGCCTGGGACCGGGGGGGGGCCCCTCTCCAAGAGACCCAGTACTTC. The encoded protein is CAWDRGGAPLQETQYF.

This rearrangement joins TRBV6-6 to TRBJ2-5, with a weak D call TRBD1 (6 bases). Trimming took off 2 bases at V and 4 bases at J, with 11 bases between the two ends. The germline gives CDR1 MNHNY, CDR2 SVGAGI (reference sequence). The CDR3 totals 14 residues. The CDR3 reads CASSYVQGGETQYF. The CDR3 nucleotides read TGTGCCAGCAGTTACGTACAGGGCGGAGAGACCCAGTACTTC.

The CDR3 coding sequence is TGTGCCAGAAGCTTACCGGGGGGGAAGTCGGGTGAGCAGTACGTC. It is translated as CARSLPGGKSGEQYV. The chain couples TRBV7-5 to TRBJ2-7; the D call TRBD2 from the table was never checked on the DNA. TRBV7-5 is flagged as a pseudogene. This CDR3 has 15 amino acids.

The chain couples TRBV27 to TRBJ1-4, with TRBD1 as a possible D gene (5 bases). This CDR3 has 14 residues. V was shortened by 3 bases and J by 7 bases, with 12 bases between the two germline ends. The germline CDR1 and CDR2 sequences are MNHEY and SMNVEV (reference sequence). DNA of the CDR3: TGTGCCAGCAGTTTGGTAGGGGAAGGTGAAAAACTGTTTTTT. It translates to CASSLVGEGEKLFF.

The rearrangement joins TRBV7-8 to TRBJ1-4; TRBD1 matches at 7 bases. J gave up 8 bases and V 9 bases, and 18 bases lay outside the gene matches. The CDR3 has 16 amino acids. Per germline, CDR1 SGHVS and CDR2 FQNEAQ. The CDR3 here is CASRTGEIQMGEKLFF. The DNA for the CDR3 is TGTGCCAGTAGGACAGGAGAAATTCAGATGGGAGAAAAACTGTTTTTT.

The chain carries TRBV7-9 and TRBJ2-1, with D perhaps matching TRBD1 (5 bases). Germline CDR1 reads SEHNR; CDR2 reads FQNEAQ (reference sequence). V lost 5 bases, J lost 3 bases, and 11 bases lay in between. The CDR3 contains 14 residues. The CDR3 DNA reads TGTGCCAGCAGCGTGAAAGGGGACTACAATGAGCAGTTCTTC. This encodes CASSVKGDYNEQFF.

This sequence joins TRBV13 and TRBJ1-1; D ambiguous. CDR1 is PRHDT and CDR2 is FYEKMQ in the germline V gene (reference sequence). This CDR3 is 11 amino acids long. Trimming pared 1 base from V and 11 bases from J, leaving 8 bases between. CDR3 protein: CASSLAGGAFF. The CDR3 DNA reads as TGTGCCAGCAGCTTAGCAGGAGGGGCTTTCTTT.

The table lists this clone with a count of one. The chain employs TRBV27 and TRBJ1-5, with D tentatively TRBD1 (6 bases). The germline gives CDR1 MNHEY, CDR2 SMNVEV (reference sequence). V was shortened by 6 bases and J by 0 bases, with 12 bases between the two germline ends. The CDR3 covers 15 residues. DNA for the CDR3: TGTGCCAGCAGAAAAGACAGGACTAGCAATCAGCCCCAGCATTTT. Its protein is CASRKDRTSNQPQHF.

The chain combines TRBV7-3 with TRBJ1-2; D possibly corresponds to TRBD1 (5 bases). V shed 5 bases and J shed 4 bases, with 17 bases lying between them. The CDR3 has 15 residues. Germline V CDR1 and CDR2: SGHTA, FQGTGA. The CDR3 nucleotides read TGTGCCAGCAGCCAAATTCCAGACAGTCGCTATGGCTACACCTTC. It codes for CASSQIPDSRYGYTF. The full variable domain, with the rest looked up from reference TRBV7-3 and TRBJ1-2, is GAGVSQTPSNKVTEKGKYVELRCDPISGHTALYWYRQSLGQGPEFLIYFQGTGAADDSGLPNDRFFAVRPEGSVSTLKIQRTERGDSAVYLCASSQIPDSRYGYTFGSGTRLTVV.

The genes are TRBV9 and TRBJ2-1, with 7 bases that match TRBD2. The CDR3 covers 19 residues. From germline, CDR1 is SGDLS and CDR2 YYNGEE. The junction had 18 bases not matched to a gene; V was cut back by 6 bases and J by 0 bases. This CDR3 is CASTLGEGRAPSSYNEQFF. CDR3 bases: TGTGCCAGCACCCTAGGGGAGGGCCGAGCGCCCAGCTCCTACAATGAGCAGTTCTTC.

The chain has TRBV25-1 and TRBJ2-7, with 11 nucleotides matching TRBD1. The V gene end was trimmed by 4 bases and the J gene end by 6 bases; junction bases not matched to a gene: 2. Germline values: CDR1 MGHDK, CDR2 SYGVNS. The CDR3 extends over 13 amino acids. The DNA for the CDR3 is TGTGCCAGCAGTGTCGGGACAGGGGGCGAGCAGTACGTC. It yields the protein CASSVGTGGEQYV.

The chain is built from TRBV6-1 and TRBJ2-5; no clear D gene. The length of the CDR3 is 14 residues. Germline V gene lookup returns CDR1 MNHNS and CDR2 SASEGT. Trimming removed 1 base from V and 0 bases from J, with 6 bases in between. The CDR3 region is CASSEGRDQETQYF. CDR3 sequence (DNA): TGTGCCAGCAGTGAAGGGAGAGACCAAGAGACCCAGTACTTC.

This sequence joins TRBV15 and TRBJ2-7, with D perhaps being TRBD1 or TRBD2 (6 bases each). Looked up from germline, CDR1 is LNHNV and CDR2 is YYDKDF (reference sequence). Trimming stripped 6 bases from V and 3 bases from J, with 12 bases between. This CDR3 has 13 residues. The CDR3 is CATRRRGDYEQYV. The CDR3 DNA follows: TGTGCCACCAGAAGGAGGGGGGACTACGAGCAGTACGTC.

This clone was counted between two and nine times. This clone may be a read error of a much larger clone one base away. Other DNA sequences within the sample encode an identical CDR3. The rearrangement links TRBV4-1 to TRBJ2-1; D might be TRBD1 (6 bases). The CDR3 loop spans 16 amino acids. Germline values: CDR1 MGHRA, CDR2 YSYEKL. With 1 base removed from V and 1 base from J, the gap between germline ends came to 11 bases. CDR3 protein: CASSQVLQGSYNEQFF. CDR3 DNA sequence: TGCGCCAGCAGCCAAGTTCTGCAGGGGTCCTACAATGAGCAGTTCTTC.

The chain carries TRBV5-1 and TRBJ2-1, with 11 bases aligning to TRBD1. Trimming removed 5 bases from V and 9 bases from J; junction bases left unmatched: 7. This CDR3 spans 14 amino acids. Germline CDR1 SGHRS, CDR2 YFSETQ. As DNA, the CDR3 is TGCGCCAGCAGGCCGGGACAGGGGGTCGGTGAGCAGTTCTTC. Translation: CASRPGQGVGEQFF.

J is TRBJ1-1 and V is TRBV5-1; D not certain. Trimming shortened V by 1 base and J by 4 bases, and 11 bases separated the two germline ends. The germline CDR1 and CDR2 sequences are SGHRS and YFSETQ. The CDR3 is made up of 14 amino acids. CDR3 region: CASSLLDRSTEAFF. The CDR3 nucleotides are TGCGCCAGCAGCTTGTTAGATCGGTCCACTGAAGCTTTCTTT.

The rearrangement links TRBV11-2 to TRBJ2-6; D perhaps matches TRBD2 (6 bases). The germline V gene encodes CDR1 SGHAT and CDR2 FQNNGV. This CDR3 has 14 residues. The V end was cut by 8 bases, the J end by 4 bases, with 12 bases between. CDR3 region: CASLAGNGANVLTF. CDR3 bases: TGTGCCAGCCTGGCGGGGAACGGGGCCAACGTCCTGACTTTC.

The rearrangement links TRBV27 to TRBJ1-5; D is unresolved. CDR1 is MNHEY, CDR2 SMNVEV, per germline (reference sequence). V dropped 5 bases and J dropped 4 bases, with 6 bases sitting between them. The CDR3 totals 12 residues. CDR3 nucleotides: TGTGCCAGCAGTCCCTTGAATCAGCCCCAGCATTTT. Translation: CASSPLNQPQHF.